This T cell receptor beta chain was profiled in a study of cytotoxic CD8 clonotypes in ibrutinib-treated CLL. Study information: After median around 68 months, roughly 14 stayed in remission, about twelve progressed; responses about 25 partial, 2 complete.

Repertoires were generated with immunoSEQ multiplex PCR, while TCRdb's copy carries only in-frame clones and drops some. The sample has 11,000 to 15,000 clones; approximately 60% are singletons. In regard to this clone: Its target is not known.

Approximately 2 micrograms of genomic DNA came from cryopreserved PBMCs for TCR beta libraries. Study-wide points: The study found baseline clonality above age-matched healthy donors, tracking circulating CD8+ T-cell counts. Public clonotypes proved infrequent, and on treatment they shrank or remained steady.

Sample: PBMCs, taken before ibrutinib treatment. The source of this sequence is a human donor with chronic lymphocytic leukemia.

Written as DNA, the CDR3 is TGTGCCAGCAGCTTGGAGACAGGGGGGGACTCACCCCTCCACTTT. Its protein is CASSLETGGDSPLHF. V and J are TRBV5-6 and TRBJ1-6; the match to TRBD1 covers 9 bases. The CDR3 spans 15 residues. CDR1 is SGHDT and CDR2 is YYEEEE in the germline V gene. Unmatched junction bases numbered 5, after V lost 0 bases and J lost 10 bases.